One and the same sample provided the 2 T cell receptor beta chains below, sequenced in a study of regulatory T cells in long-lasting Graves disease. Arm-PCR of CDR3 regions with iRepertoire HTBI primers generated TCR beta libraries. TCRdb passed the multiplex PCR reads through MiXCR, listing each CDR3 protein once. Of hundreds of thousands of distinct CDR3 sequences in the sample, 20% were seen once. Indicated time point: persistent/refractory GD, antithyroid drugs over 5 years with positive TRAb. Researchers made the TCR library from RNA that was extracted from PBMCs. This specimen consisted of peripheral blood mononuclear cells (PBMCs), obtained when the disease was refractory, from a patient treated with antithyroid drugs. These receptors originate from a female donor with Graves disease.

In its sample, this clonotype was seen a few times. V usage is TRBV20-1 and J usage is TRBJ1-2, with D possibly TRBD1 on 6 matching bases. CDR1 and CDR2 from the germline V gene are DFQATT and SNEGSKA (reference sequence). This CDR3 is built from 13 residues. V was cut by 5 bases and J by 4 bases, with 14 bases left in between. CDR3 loop: CSAQNTGSYGYTF. CDR3 sequence (DNA): TGCAGTGCTCAAAATACAGGGTCCTATGGCTACACCTTC.

This clonotype was seen many times. This rearrangement joins TRBV9 to TRBJ1-1; D possibly corresponds to TRBD1 (5 bases). Looked up from germline, CDR1 is SGDLS and CDR2 is YYNGEE. This CDR3 has 14 residues. V was cut by 4 bases and J by 4 bases, with 14 bases left in between. The CDR3 coding sequence is TGTGCCAGCAGCCCGACAGCAATTCCCACTGAAGCTTTCTTT. It specifies CASSPTAIPTEAFF.